These T cell receptor beta chains were read from a single sample in a study of blood T cell repertoires in COVID-19. Method: immunoSEQ multiplex PCR; TCRdb's copy keeps in-frame clones and lacks some. The table records approximately 190,000 clones, about 85% of them present only once. Sample: PBMCs or T cells enriched from blood (not recorded which). These receptors originate from a woman aged 40 to 55 in a cohort exposed to, infected with or recovered from COVID-19 (not recorded which). Both conserved end residues are part of each CDR3. Each record gives: clone size, J gene, V gene, D gene, CDR3 protein, CDR3 DNA. The D gene is left open where the match is weak. Clone size is not always given. Where it is, it says once, few, many or a class for expanded clones.

size: NA; J: TRBJ1-1; V: TRBV2; D: TRBD1; CDR3: CASSVPGQGAEAFF; DNA: TGTGCCAGCAGTGTCCCGGGACAGGGGGCTGAAGCTTTCTTT
size: NA; J: TRBJ1-4; V: TRBV7-6; D: NA; CDR3: CASSFEGATNEKLFF; DNA: TGTGCCAGCAGCTTCGAGGGCGCAACTAATGAAAAACTGTTTTTT
size: few; J: TRBJ1-4; V: TRBV9; D: NA; CDR3: CASSLLAERDEKLFF; DNA: TGTGCCAGCAGCCTCCTCGCGGAGCGCGATGAAAAACTGTTTTTT
size: NA; J: TRBJ1-4; V: TRBV5-1; D: NA; CDR3: CASSQDSLNEKLFF; DNA: TGCGCCAGCAGCCAGGACAGTCTTAATGAAAAACTGTTTTTT
size: NA; J: TRBJ1-3; V: TRBV25-1; D: TRBD1; CDR3: CASSELGGGNTIYF; DNA: TGTGCCAGCAGTGAACTAGGGGGCGGAAACACCATATATTTT
size: NA; J: TRBJ1-5; V: TRBV5-1; D: TRBD1; CDR3: CASSLAGTGDEPQHF; DNA: TGCGCCAGCAGCTTGGCTGGGACAGGGGATGAGCCCCAGCATTTT
size: NA; J: TRBJ1-4; V: TRBV11-2; D: TRBD1; CDR3: CASSSIGQGRATNEKLFF; DNA: TGTGCCAGCAGCTCTATTGGACAGGGGCGAGCAACTAATGAAAAACTGTTTTTT
size: NA; J: TRBJ1-1; V: TRBV28; D: NA; CDR3: CASSLHTRQGGGTEAFF; DNA: TGTGCCAGCAGTCTTCACACCCGGCAGGGAGGGGGAACTGAAGCTTTCTTT
size: NA; J: TRBJ2-2; V: TRBV11-3; D: TRBD1; CDR3: CASSSTGAVTGELFF; DNA: TGTGCCAGCAGCAGCACAGGGGCCGTCACCGGGGAGCTGTTTTTT
size: NA; J: TRBJ2-4; V: TRBV7-2; D: TRBD1; CDR3: CASSSDRENIQYF; DNA: TGTGCCAGCAGCTCCGACAGGGAAAACATTCAGTACTTC
size: NA; J: TRBJ2-1; V: TRBV30; D: NA; CDR3: CAWSVLGRPNSNEQFF; DNA: TGTGCCTGGAGTGTACTAGGGCGTCCGAACTCTAATGAGCAGTTCTTC
size: NA; J: TRBJ2-7; V: TRBV19; D: NA; CDR3: CASSIEGRGDEQYF; DNA: TGTGCCAGTAGTATAGAGGGCAGGGGGGACGAGCAGTACTTC
size: NA; J: TRBJ1-1; V: TRBV5-1; D: NA; CDR3: CASSPQGNTEAFF; DNA: TGCGCCAGCAGTCCACAGGGGAACACTGAAGCTTTCTTT
size: NA; J: TRBJ1-5; V: TRBV27; D: NA; CDR3: CASSFGRSNQPQHF; DNA: TGTGCCAGCAGTTTCGGTAGATCTAATCAGCCCCAGCATTTT
size: NA; J: TRBJ1-5; V: TRBV19; D: NA; CDR3: CASSTTGPWQPQHF; DNA: TGTGCCAGTAGTACAACAGGGCCTTGGCAGCCCCAGCATTTT
size: few; J: TRBJ1-1; V: TRBV29-1; D: NA; CDR3: CSVTATGTEAFF; DNA: TGCAGCGTAACGGCTACGGGGACTGAAGCTTTCTTT
size: NA; J: TRBJ2-1; V: TRBV5-4; D: TRBD2; CDR3: CASSPIGAGGHNEQFF; DNA: TGTGCCAGCAGCCCCATCGGGGCGGGGGGGCATAATGAGCAGTTCTTC
size: NA; J: TRBJ1-2; V: TRBV28; D: NA; CDR3: CASSSTGRDYGYTF; DNA: TGTGCCAGCAGTTCCACAGGGAGAGACTATGGCTACACCTTC
size: NA; J: TRBJ2-5; V: TRBV7-9; D: NA; CDR3: CASSPPGRGRQGETQYF; DNA: TGTGCCAGCAGCCCCCCAGGAAGAGGGAGACAAGGGGAGACCCAGTACTTC
size: NA; J: TRBJ1-2; V: TRBV7-8; D: TRBD1; CDR3: CASSDRDRGREYGYTF; DNA: TGTGCCAGCAGCGACCGGGACAGGGGGCGCGAATATGGCTACACCTTC
size: NA; J: TRBJ1-3; V: TRBV12-2; D: NA; CDR3: CASRLDGRGGFGNTIYF; DNA: TGTGCAAGTCGCTTAGATGGACGGGGAGGCTTTGGAAACACCATATATTTT
size: NA; J: TRBJ2-7; V: TRBV18; D: TRBD1; CDR3: CASSPTGGSYEQYF; DNA: TGTGCCAGCTCACCGACAGGGGGCTCCTACGAGCAGTACTTC
size: NA; J: TRBJ1-1; V: TRBV7-8; D: NA; CDR3: CASSSAAGRGEAFF; DNA: TGTGCCAGCAGCTCAGCGGCGGGAAGGGGTGAAGCTTTCTTT
size: NA; J: TRBJ1-1; V: TRBV29-1; D: NA; CDR3: CSVGAQRNTEAFF; DNA: TGCAGCGTTGGAGCACAGAGGAACACTGAAGCTTTCTTT
size: NA; J: TRBJ1-5; V: TRBV6-5; D: NA; CDR3: CASSYSKRAHPQHF; DNA: TGTGCCAGCAGTTACTCGAAGCGGGCCCACCCCCAGCATTTT
size: NA; J: TRBJ1-2; V: TRBV29-1; D: TRBD1; CDR3: CSVDSDRGLYGYTF; DNA: TGCAGCGTTGACTCGGACAGGGGGCTGTATGGCTACACCTTC
size: NA; J: TRBJ1-3; V: TRBV10-3; D: NA; CDR3: CAISGGNTIYF; DNA: TGTGCCATCAGCGGGGGAAACACCATATATTTT
size: NA; J: TRBJ1-1; V: TRBV12-2; D: NA; CDR3: CASRLARGNTEAFF; DNA: TGTGCAAGTCGCTTAGCCAGGGGGAACACTGAAGCTTTCTTT
size: NA; J: TRBJ2-5; V: TRBV30; D: NA; CDR3: CAWSAPGFQETQYF; DNA: TGTGCCTGGAGTGCCCCGGGTTTTCAAGAGACCCAGTACTTC
size: NA; J: TRBJ1-2; V: TRBV11-2; D: TRBD1; CDR3: CASSRGTARTYYGYTF; DNA: TGTGCCAGCAGCCGGGGGACAGCACGTACCTACTATGGCTACACCTTC
size: NA; J: TRBJ1-1; V: TRBV3-1/TRBV3-2; D: TRBD1; CDR3: CASSPSGTGDTEAFF; DNA: TGTGCCAGCAGCCCATCGGGGACAGGAGACACTGAAGCTTTCTTT
size: NA; J: TRBJ2-3; V: TRBV24-1; D: NA; CDR3: CATSARGAEVTDTQYF; DNA: TGTGCCACCAGTGCCCGGGGGGCGGAAGTGACAGATACGCAGTATTTT
size: NA; J: TRBJ1-3; V: TRBV2; D: NA; CDR3: CASKPGRVSGNTIYF; DNA: TGTGCCAGCAAGCCGGGTCGGGTCTCTGGAAACACCATATATTTT
size: NA; J: TRBJ1-1; V: TRBV7-9; D: NA; CDR3: CASSPLGSGRMNTEAFF; DNA: TGTGCCAGCAGCCCTCTGGGGTCAGGGCGAATGAACACTGAAGCTTTCTTT
size: NA; J: TRBJ2-3; V: TRBV2; D: NA; CDR3: CASSDRRGPRDTQYF; DNA: TGTGCCAGCAGTGATAGGCGGGGCCCCCGGGATACGCAGTATTTT
size: many; J: TRBJ2-7; V: TRBV4-2; D: TRBD2; CDR3: CASSQFTREGQTYEQYF; DNA: TGTGCCAGCAGCCAATTTACGCGGGAGGGGCAGACCTACGAGCAGTACTTC
size: many; J: TRBJ2-1; V: TRBV24-1; D: TRBD1; CDR3: CATSGDPRDRLYNEQFF; DNA: TGTGCCACCAGTGGAGACCCCCGGGACAGGCTCTACAATGAGCAGTTCTTC
size: NA; J: TRBJ2-1; V: TRBV7-9; D: NA; CDR3: CASSLTGSSYNEQFF; DNA: TGTGCCAGCAGCTTAACGGGGAGCTCCTACAATGAGCAGTTCTTC
size: NA; J: TRBJ2-5; V: TRBV6-2/TRBV6-3; D: NA; CDR3: CASSLSDSQETQYF; DNA: TGTGCCAGCAGTCTATCGGACAGCCAAGAGACCCAGTACTTC
size: NA; J: TRBJ2-1; V: TRBV28; D: NA; CDR3: CASSFVLANNEQFF; DNA: TGTGCCAGCAGTTTCGTACTAGCAAACAATGAGCAGTTCTTC
size: NA; J: TRBJ1-5; V: TRBV27; D: NA; CDR3: CASSLDSYSNQPQHF; DNA: TGTGCCAGCAGTCTAGACAGTTATAGCAATCAGCCCCAGCATTTT
size: NA; J: TRBJ1-4; V: TRBV4-1; D: NA; CDR3: CASSQISSTNEKLFF; DNA: TGCGCCAGCAGCCAAATTTCTTCAACTAATGAAAAACTGTTTTTT
size: NA; J: TRBJ1-5; V: TRBV28; D: TRBD1; CDR3: CASSPSGGTVSNQPQHF; DNA: TGTGCCAGCAGCCCTTCAGGGGGGACGGTGAGCAATCAGCCCCAGCATTTT
size: NA; J: TRBJ2-7; V: TRBV7-2; D: NA; CDR3: CASSPHRTSYEQYF; DNA: TGTGCCAGCAGCCCCCACAGGACCTCCTACGAGCAGTACTTC
size: NA; J: TRBJ2-7; V: TRBV9; D: TRBD1; CDR3: CASSGGQSAVEQYF; DNA: TGTGCCAGCAGCGGGGGACAGTCTGCCGTCGAGCAGTACTTC
size: NA; J: TRBJ2-5; V: TRBV11-2; D: TRBD2; CDR3: CASSSSLAGRETQYF; DNA: TGTGCCAGCAGCTCTTCCCTAGCGGGAAGGGAGACCCAGTACTTC
size: once; J: TRBJ1-5; V: TRBV12-3/TRBV12-4; D: NA; CDR3: CASSLGGRPQHF; DNA: TGTGCCAGCAGTTTAGGTGGGCGGCCCCAGCATTTT
size: few; J: TRBJ2-2; V: TRBV7-9; D: NA; CDR3: CASSLSTSGELFF; DNA: TGTGCCAGCAGCTTAAGTACAAGCGGGGAGCTGTTTTTT
size: NA; J: TRBJ1-1; V: TRBV4-1; D: NA; CDR3: CASSHDINSEAFF; DNA: TGCGCCAGCAGCCACGATATCAACAGTGAAGCTTTCTTT
size: NA; J: TRBJ1-6; V: TRBV7-9; D: NA; CDR3: CASRDEGGNNSPLHF; DNA: TGTGCCAGCAGAGACGAGGGTGGGAATAATTCACCCCTCCACTTT